The rows below give T cell receptor beta chains drawn from one sample of a study of cytomegalovirus exposure and HLA in healthy donors. TCRdb keeps only in-frame clones here, not all; method: immunoSEQ multiplex PCR. Seen here are 150,000 to 170,000 clones, 70% to 80% observed once, and the top ten hold about 13%. Sequenced material: PBMCs. All receptors come from a man aged 30 to 45 in good health and CMV-seropositive. Each CDR3 is given with its conserved first and last residue. Fields, in order: V gene, clone size, J gene, D gene, CDR3 protein, CDR3 DNA. A D gene is named only where the DNA matches it firmly. The size entry is marked missing in some rows and otherwise reads once, few, many or a size class.

TRBV7-8	-	TRBJ1-5	-	CASSFSSGGPQHF	TGTGCCAGCAGCTTTTCGTCCGGTGGGCCCCAGCATTTT
TRBV7-9	-	TRBJ1-1	TRBD1	CASSLGTANTEAFF	TGTGCCAGCAGCCTCGGGACAGCGAACACTGAAGCTTTCTTT
TRBV6-6	-	TRBJ2-1	TRBD2	CASSVGLAGDNEQFF	TGTGCCAGCAGCGTAGGACTAGCGGGCGACAATGAGCAGTTCTTC
TRBV6-1	-	TRBJ2-3	TRBD2	CASSIAGKFTDTQYF	TGTGCCAGCAGTATAGCGGGCAAATTCACAGATACGCAGTATTTT
TRBV28	-	TRBJ2-7	TRBD2	CASSSLMGRGSAEQYF	TGTGCCAGCAGTTCTCTTATGGGGAGGGGCTCCGCCGAGCAGTACTTC
TRBV5-1	-	TRBJ2-7	-	CASSLSTGSYEQYF	TGCGCCAGCAGCTTGTCCACAGGGTCCTACGAGCAGTACTTC
TRBV11-2	-	TRBJ2-7	TRBD2	CASSSRIAGHYEQYF	TGTGCCAGCAGCTCCCGGATAGCGGGGCATTACGAGCAGTACTTC
TRBV5-1	-	TRBJ2-3	TRBD2	CASRAGTSGRAGADTQYF	TGCGCCAGCAGGGCCGGGACTAGCGGGAGGGCAGGCGCAGATACGCAGTATTTT
TRBV5-4	-	TRBJ2-7	TRBD1	CASSRDRGREQYF	TGTGCCAGCAGCAGGGACAGGGGGCGCGAGCAGTACTTC
TRBV5-1	once	TRBJ2-3	TRBD1	CASSFGGQGTDTQYF	TGCGCCAGCAGCTTTGGGGGACAGGGGACAGATACGCAGTATTTT
TRBV6-6	-	TRBJ1-1	-	CASSNRGGVTEAFF	TGTGCCAGCAGCAACCGCGGGGGGGTCACTGAAGCTTTCTTT
TRBV7-6	-	TRBJ2-7	-	CASSLATSQEIIDEQYF	TGTGCCAGCAGCTTAGCGACGTCTCAGGAAATTATCGACGAGCAGTACTTC
TRBV28	-	TRBJ2-5	-	CASRSYTAEETQYF	TGTGCCAGCAGATCTTATACAGCAGAAGAGACCCAGTACTTC
TRBV28	-	TRBJ2-3	-	CASSHGRSWDTQYF	TGTGCCAGCAGTCACGGGAGATCGTGGGATACGCAGTATTTT
TRBV27	-	TRBJ2-1	-	CASSTGYNEQFF	TGTGCCAGCAGTACAGGTTACAATGAGCAGTTCTTC
TRBV7-8	-	TRBJ2-3	-	CASSLFSDTQYF	TGTGCCAGCAGCCTCTTTTCAGATACGCAGTATTTT
TRBV28	-	TRBJ2-5	TRBD2	CASSLLTSGSGETQYF	TGTGCCAGCAGTTTACTTACCAGCGGGAGTGGAGAGACCCAGTACTTC
TRBV2	few	TRBJ1-1	TRBD1	CASSGDRNTEAFF	TGTGCCAGCAGTGGGGACAGGAACACTGAAGCTTTCTTT
TRBV15	-	TRBJ1-2	TRBD1	CATSRMDMLDRSIRPYGYTF	TGTGCCACCAGCAGGATGGACATGTTGGACAGGTCAATAAGGCCCTATGGCTACACCTTC
TRBV6-1	once	TRBJ1-2	-	CASTRQVSGGGYTF	TGTGCCAGCACCCGACAGGTCTCCGGCGGTGGCTACACCTTC
TRBV11-2	-	TRBJ2-1	TRBD2	CASTDGLAGGTYNEQFF	TGTGCCAGCACCGACGGACTAGCGGGAGGTACCTACAATGAGCAGTTCTTC
TRBV7-2	-	TRBJ2-1	TRBD2	CASSLTSGRENEQFF	TGTGCCAGCAGCTTAACTAGCGGGAGAGAAAATGAGCAGTTCTTC
TRBV6-6	many	TRBJ1-1	TRBD1	CASRASGSQGAEAFF	TGTGCCAGCAGGGCGAGTGGGTCACAGGGGGCTGAAGCTTTCTTT
TRBV11-2	-	TRBJ2-7	TRBD1	CASSLTGPYEQYF	TGTGCCAGCAGCTTGACAGGGCCCTACGAGCAGTACTTC
TRBV4-1	once	TRBJ2-3	TRBD2	CASSWSGDLGTDTQYF	TGCGCCAGCAGCTGGAGCGGGGACTTGGGCACAGATACGCAGTATTTT
TRBV4-2	once	TRBJ2-3	TRBD2	CASSQDGSGRRGTQYF	TGTGCCAGCAGCCAAGATGGTAGCGGGAGAAGAGGGACGCAGTATTTT
TRBV5-1	-	TRBJ2-7	TRBD1	CASSPRGQAYEQYF	TGCGCCAGCAGCCCCCGGGGACAGGCCTACGAGCAGTACTTC
TRBV5-1	-	TRBJ1-5	TRBD1	CASSEGTGEQPQHF	TGCGCCAGCAGCGAGGGGACAGGGGAACAGCCCCAGCATTTT
TRBV19	-	TRBJ2-7	TRBD1	CASSIRQGASYEQYF	TGTGCCAGTAGTATAAGGCAGGGGGCTTCCTACGAGCAGTACTTC
TRBV28	-	TRBJ1-1	-	CASRAAGGTEAFF	TGTGCCAGCAGAGCGGCGGGCGGCACTGAAGCTTTCTTT
TRBV6-6	few	TRBJ1-1	-	CASSYQGRDEAFF	TGTGCCAGCAGTTACCAGGGGAGAGACGAAGCTTTCTTT
TRBV6-1	-	TRBJ2-1	-	CASSEARWTVTYNEQFF	TGTGCCAGCAGTGAAGCTCGGTGGACAGTTACCTACAATGAGCAGTTCTTC
TRBV28	-	TRBJ2-2	-	CASSFFPRRTGELFF	TGTGCCAGCAGTTTCTTTCCAAGGAGGACCGGGGAGCTGTTTTTT
TRBV6-5	few	TRBJ1-1	TRBD1	CASTRTGGTEAFF	TGTGCCAGCACCAGGACAGGGGGGACTGAAGCTTTCTTT
TRBV19	-	TRBJ1-1	-	CASSISTVGGEAFF	TGTGCCAGTAGTATCTCCACAGTGGGGGGTGAAGCTTTCTTT
TRBV6-5	-	TRBJ2-7	-	CASRGGDEQYF	TGTGCCAGCAGGGGAGGAGACGAGCAGTACTTC
TRBV5-8	-	TRBJ2-3	TRBD2	CASSQKREGLDTQYF	TGTGCCAGCAGCCAGAAGCGGGAGGGCCTGGATACGCAGTATTTT
TRBV7-6	-	TRBJ2-7	-	CASSLEAGVPYEQYF	TGTGCCAGCAGCTTAGAGGCAGGGGTCCCCTACGAGCAGTACTTC
TRBV5-1	few	TRBJ1-2	-	CASSPRSFWGYTF	TGCGCCAGCAGCCCCCGGTCGTTCTGGGGCTACACCTTC
TRBV29-1	-	TRBJ1-1	TRBD1	CSVGETGIDTEAFF	TGCAGCGTTGGAGAGACAGGGATCGACACTGAAGCTTTCTTT
TRBV28	-	TRBJ1-5	-	CASSLPNGGVPWPQHF	TGTGCCAGCAGTCTCCCCAACGGGGGGGTACCTTGGCCCCAGCATTTT
TRBV9	-	TRBJ1-2	TRBD1	CASSPPGQVIGDAGYTF	TGTGCCAGCAGCCCACCGGGACAGGTAATAGGAGACGCTGGCTACACCTTC
TRBV7-9	-	TRBJ2-7	-	CSSSLGGPGQLQYEQYF	TGTTCCAGCAGCTTAGGGGGGCCGGGACAGCTACAATACGAGCAGTACTTC
TRBV5-1	-	TRBJ2-1	-	CASSREGVDSYNEQFF	TGCGCCAGCAGCCGGGAAGGCGTGGACTCCTACAATGAGCAGTTCTTC
TRBV7-3	once	TRBJ1-1	TRBD1	CASSLDRDTEAFF	TGTGCCAGCAGCTTAGACAGGGACACTGAAGCTTTCTTT
TRBV7-6	-	TRBJ2-1	-	CASSTGSGQTNEQFF	TGTGCCAGCAGCACAGGGTCTGGGCAGACTAATGAGCAGTTCTTC
TRBV6-6	few	TRBJ1-1	-	CASSRQVNTEAFF	TGTGCCAGCAGTCGACAGGTGAACACTGAAGCTTTCTTT
TRBV5-1	-	TRBJ2-2	-	CASSLQGSAGELFF	TGCGCCAGCAGCTTGCAGGGGTCGGCCGGGGAGCTGTTTTTT
TRBV27	once	TRBJ2-7	TRBD2	CASSFRLAAYEQYF	TGTGCCAGCAGTTTCCGACTAGCGGCCTACGAGCAGTACTTC
TRBV9	-	TRBJ2-5	-	CASSVGVADKAETQYF	TGTGCCAGCAGCGTAGGGGTTGCGGATAAGGCAGAGACCCAGTACTTC
TRBV21-1	-	TRBJ2-1	-	CASSKVTSGVNEQFF	TGTGCCAGCAGCAAAGTCACTAGCGGGGTAAATGAGCAGTTCTTC
TRBV25-1	-	TRBJ2-1	TRBD1	CASSHGQARSGQFF	TGTGCCAGCAGCCACGGACAGGCAAGGTCGGGGCAGTTCTTC
TRBV7-9	-	TRBJ2-1	-	CASSLGGPTVNEQFF	TGTGCCAGCAGCTTAGGAGGGCCGACCGTCAATGAGCAGTTCTTC
TRBV30	-	TRBJ1-2	-	CAWKSRRTWGGYTF	TGTGCCTGGAAAAGTCGCAGGACATGGGGCGGCTACACCTTC
TRBV25-1	-	TRBJ2-2	TRBD1	CASSEPLGGANTGELFF	TGTGCCAGCAGTGAGCCCCTAGGGGGCGCGAACACCGGGGAGCTGTTTTTT
TRBV9	-	TRBJ2-1	TRBD2	CASSVGPGGSYNEQFF	TGTGCCAGCAGCGTAGGGCCGGGAGGATCCTACAATGAGCAGTTCTTC
TRBV6-4	once	TRBJ1-1	TRBD1	CASISDRVNTEAFF	TGTGCCAGCATCTCCGACAGGGTAAACACTGAAGCTTTCTTT
TRBV7-9	-	TRBJ1-4	-	CASSRGQTEKLFF	TGTGCCAGCAGCCGTGGACAGACCGAAAAACTGTTTTTT
TRBV6-7	-	TRBJ1-6	TRBD1	CASSEDRVNSPLHF	TGTGCCAGCAGTGAGGACAGGGTTAATTCACCCCTCCACTTT
TRBV29-1	-	TRBJ2-3	TRBD2	CSVVLAGISTDTQYF	TGCAGCGTTGTTCTAGCGGGCATTAGCACAGATACGCAGTATTTT